Below are 10 T cell receptor beta chains sequenced from a single sample in a study of cytomegalovirus exposure and HLA in healthy donors (dated by TCRdb to between 2016 and 2019). Libraries were constructed by the immunoSEQ multiplex PCR assay. The multiplex PCR relied on a mix of 60 forward primers for TCR Vbeta segments and 13 reverse primers for TCR Jbeta segments. TCRdb holds this immuneACCESS table with in-frame rearrangements only. Some clones are missing; in checked studies, unresolved V genes explain under half, and the rest has no known cause. The sample table records about 82,000 clones; 70% to 75% of these occur just once. More than 5.5% of the sample rests with the top ten. Sequences were obtained from PBMCs. The receptor set was obtained from a woman in her 50s in good health and CMV-seropositive.

This chain connects TRBV27 to TRBJ2-1, with TRBD1 identical over 10 bases. J was trimmed by 4 bases and V by 7 bases; bases with no gene match: 7. This CDR3 is built from 15 residues. CDR1 and CDR2 (germline): MNHEY, SMNVEV (reference sequence). CDR3 DNA: TGTGCCAGCAAACGTGGGGACAGGGGTTACAATGAGCAGTTCTTC. It yields the protein CASKRGDRGYNEQFF.

This clone was picked up one time. The V and J genes are TRBV29-1 and TRBJ2-5, with 7 bases fitting TRBD1. The DNA end favors TRBJ2-7, so the J call may be wrong. CDR1 and CDR2 (germline): SQVTM, ANQGSEA. The CDR3 extends over 14 amino acids. CDR3 bases: TGCAGCGTTCGACCTACAGGGGCCTACTCCGAGCAGTACTTC. It is translated as CSVRPTGAYSEQYF.

The CDR3: CASSAVSGGGEETQYF. In DNA form, the CDR3 reads TGTGCCAGCAGTGCAGTATCGGGGGGGGGAGAGGAGACCCAGTACTTC. The rearrangement joins TRBV6-1 to TRBJ2-5; 8 bases match TRBD2. The CDR3 is 16 amino acids. CDR1 MNHNS and CDR2 SASEGT come from the germline V gene. V was clipped by 4 bases and J by 5 bases; unmatched bases: 12.

This clone has just a few counts. The CDR3 here is CASSPPGLAGVYEQYF. In nucleotides, the CDR3 is TGTGCCAGCAGTCCCCCGGGACTAGCGGGAGTCTACGAGCAGTACTTC. The chain employs TRBV28 and TRBJ2-7, with 14 nucleotides matching TRBD2. Germline V gives CDR1 MDHEN, CDR2 SYDVKM. The CDR3 covers 16 residues. V gave up 5 bases and J gave up 3 bases; unmatched junction bases: 6.

This clone came up once. The V call is TRBV6-6, the J call TRBJ2-7; TRBD1 might be the D (5 bases). Trimming removed 8 bases at V and 2 bases at J, with 7 bases between. Germline V CDR1 and CDR2: MNHNY, SVGAGI (reference sequence). CDR3 size: 11 residues. CDR3 DNA sequence: TGTGCCAGCGGGGCCCCCTACGAGCAGTACTTC. It codes for CASGAPYEQYF.

This sequence joins TRBV30 and TRBJ2-7, with a possible D match to TRBD1 (6 bases). CDR3 length equals 15 residues. V lost 1 base to trimming and J lost 2 bases, with 15 bases between them. Germline CDR1 is GTSNPN and CDR2 is SVGIG (reference sequence). CDR3 residues: CAWSAPRQVAYEQYF. The CDR3 region has the DNA TGTGCCTGGAGTGCCCCCAGACAGGTGGCCTACGAGCAGTACTTC.

The V gene is TRBV19, the J gene TRBJ1-1; D is undetermined. This CDR3 spans 16 amino acids. The germline CDR1 and CDR2 sequences are LNHDA and SQIVND (reference sequence). Trimming cost V 7 bases and J 3 bases, with 21 bases left between them. The DNA for the CDR3 is TGTGCCAGTAATCCTCATCGGGAGCTCCTGCACACTGAAGCTTTCTTT. It specifies CASNPHRELLHTEAFF.

This clone was seen only once. The CDR3 reads CASSIYRASSYEQYF. In DNA, the CDR3 is TGTGCCAGCAGTATATACAGGGCCAGCTCCTACGAGCAGTACTTC. This chain links TRBV2 with TRBJ2-7; D might be TRBD1 (6 bases). The CDR3 loop spans 15 amino acids. Trimming left V 5 bases short and J 0 bases short, with 14 bases between. CDR1 is SNHLY, CDR2 FYNNEI, per germline.

This chain links TRBV11-2 with TRBJ2-1; 9 nucleotides line up with TRBD2. The CDR3 runs to 16 residues. J lost 3 bases, V lost 3 bases, and 6 bases had no gene match. From germline, CDR1 is SGHAT and CDR2 FQNNGV. In DNA, the CDR3 is TGTGCCAGCAGCTTCCATAGCGGGAGAGTCTACAATGAGCAGTTCTTC. Residues: CASSFHSGRVYNEQFF.

This rearrangement joins TRBV9 to TRBJ2-3; D is possibly TRBD2 (5 bases). Germline-derived CDR1 and CDR2 are SGDLS and YYNGEE. CDR3 length equals 16 residues. V was pared by 5 bases and J by 2 bases, with 18 bases between. The CDR3 DNA reads as TGTGCCAGCAGTCCCGAGGGAGCGACTGACACAGATACGCAGTATTTT. It translates to CASSPEGATDTDTQYF.